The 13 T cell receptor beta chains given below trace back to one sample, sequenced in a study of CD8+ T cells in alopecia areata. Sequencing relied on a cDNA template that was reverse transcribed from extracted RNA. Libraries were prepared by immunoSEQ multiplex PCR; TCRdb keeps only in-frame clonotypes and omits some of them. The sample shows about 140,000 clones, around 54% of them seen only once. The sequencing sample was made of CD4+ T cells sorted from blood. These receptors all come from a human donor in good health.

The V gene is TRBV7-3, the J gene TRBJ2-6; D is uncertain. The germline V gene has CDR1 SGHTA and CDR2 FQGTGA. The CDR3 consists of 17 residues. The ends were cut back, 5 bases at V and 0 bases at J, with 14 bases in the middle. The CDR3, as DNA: TGTGCCAGCAGCCCCCTGGGTCAAAGCTCTGGGGCCAACGTCCTGACTTTC. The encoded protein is CASSPLGQSSGANVLTF.

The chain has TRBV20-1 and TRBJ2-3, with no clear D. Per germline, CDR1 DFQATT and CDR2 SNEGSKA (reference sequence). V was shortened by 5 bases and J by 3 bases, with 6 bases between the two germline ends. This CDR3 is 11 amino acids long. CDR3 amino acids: CSAPLTDTQYF. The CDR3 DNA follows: TGCAGTGCTCCCCTAACAGATACGCAGTATTTT.

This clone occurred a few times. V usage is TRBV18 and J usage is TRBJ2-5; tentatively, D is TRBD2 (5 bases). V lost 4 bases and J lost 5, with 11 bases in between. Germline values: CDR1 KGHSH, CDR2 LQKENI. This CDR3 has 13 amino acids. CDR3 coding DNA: TGTGCCAGCTCACTTCGGGAACGGGAGACCCAGTACTTC. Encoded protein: CASSLRERETQYF.

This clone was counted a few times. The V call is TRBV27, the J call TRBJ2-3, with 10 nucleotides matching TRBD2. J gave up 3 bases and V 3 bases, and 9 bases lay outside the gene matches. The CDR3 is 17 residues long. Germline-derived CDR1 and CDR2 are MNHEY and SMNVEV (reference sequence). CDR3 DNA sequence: TGTGCCAGCAGTTTTTCTTCTAGCGGGAGAGAGACAGATACGCAGTATTTT. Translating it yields CASSFSSSGRETDTQYF.

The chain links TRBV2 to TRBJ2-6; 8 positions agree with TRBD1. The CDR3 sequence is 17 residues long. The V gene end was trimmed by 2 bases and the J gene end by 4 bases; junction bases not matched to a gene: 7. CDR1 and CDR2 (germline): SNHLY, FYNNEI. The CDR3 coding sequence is TGTGCCAGCAGTGAATGGCAGGGGGCGCGAGGGGCCAACGTCCTGACTTTC. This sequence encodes CASSEWQGARGANVLTF. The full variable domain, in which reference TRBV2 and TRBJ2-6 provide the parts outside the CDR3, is EPEVTQTPSHQVTQMGQEVILRCVPISNHLYFYWYRQILGQKVEFLVSFYNNEISEKSEIFDDQFSVERPDGSNFTLKIRSTKLEDSAMYFCASSEWQGARGANVLTFGAGSRLTVL.

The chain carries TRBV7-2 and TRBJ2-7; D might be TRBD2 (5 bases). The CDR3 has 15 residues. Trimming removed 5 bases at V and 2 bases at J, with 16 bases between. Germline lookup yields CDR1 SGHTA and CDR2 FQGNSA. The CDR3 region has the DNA TGTGCCAGCAGCGGCGCGGGCAAGCTCCCCTACGAGCAGTACTTC. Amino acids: CASSGAGKLPYEQYF.

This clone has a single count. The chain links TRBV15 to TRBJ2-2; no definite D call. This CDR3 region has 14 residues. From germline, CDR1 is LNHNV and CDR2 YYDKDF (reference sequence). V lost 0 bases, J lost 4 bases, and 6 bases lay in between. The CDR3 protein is CATSRDRPTGELFF. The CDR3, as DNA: TGTGCCACCAGCAGAGATCGACCCACCGGGGAGCTGTTTTTT.

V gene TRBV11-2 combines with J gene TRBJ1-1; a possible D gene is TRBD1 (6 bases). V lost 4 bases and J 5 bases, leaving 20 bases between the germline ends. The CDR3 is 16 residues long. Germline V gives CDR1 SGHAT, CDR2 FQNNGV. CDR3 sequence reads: CASSSQTRGRGTEAFF. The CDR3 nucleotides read TGTGCCAGCAGCTCCCAGACGCGGGGGCGGGGAACTGAAGCTTTCTTT.

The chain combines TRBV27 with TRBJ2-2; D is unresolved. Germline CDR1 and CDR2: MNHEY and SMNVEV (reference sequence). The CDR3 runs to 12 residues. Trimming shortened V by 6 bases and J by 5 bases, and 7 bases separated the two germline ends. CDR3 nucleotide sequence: TGTGCCAGCAGCCATGGGACCGGGGAGCTGTTTTTT. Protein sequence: CASSHGTGELFF.

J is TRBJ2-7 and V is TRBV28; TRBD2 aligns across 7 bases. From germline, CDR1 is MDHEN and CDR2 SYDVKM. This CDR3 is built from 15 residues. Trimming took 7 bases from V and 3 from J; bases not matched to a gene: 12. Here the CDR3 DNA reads TGTGCCAGCAAGGGAGGAGGGAGGGCCAACTACGAGCAGTACTTC. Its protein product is CASKGGGRANYEQYF.

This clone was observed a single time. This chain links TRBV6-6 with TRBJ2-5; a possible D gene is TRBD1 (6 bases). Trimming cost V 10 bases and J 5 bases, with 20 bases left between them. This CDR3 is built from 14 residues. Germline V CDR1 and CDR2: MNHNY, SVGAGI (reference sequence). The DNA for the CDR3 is TGTGCCACCAACTGGGGTGACAGGAGGGAGACCCAGTACTTC. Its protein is CATNWGDRRETQYF.

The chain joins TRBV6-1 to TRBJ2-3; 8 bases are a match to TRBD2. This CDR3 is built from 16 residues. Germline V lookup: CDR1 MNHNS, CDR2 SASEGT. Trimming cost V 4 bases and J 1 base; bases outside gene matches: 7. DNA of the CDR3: TGTGCCAGCAGTGTCCGCAAGCGGGAGCGCACAGATACGCAGTATTTT. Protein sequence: CASSVRKRERTDTQYF.

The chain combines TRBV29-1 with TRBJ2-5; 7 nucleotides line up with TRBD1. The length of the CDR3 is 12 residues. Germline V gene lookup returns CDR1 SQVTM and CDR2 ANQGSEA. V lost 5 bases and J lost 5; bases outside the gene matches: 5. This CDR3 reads CSVIGGLETQYF. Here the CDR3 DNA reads TGCAGCGTTATAGGGGGCTTGGAGACCCAGTACTTC. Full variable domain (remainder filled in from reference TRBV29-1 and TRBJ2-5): SAVISQKPSRDICQRGTSLTIQCQVDSQVTMMFWYRQQPGQSLTLIATANQGSEATYESGFVIDKFPISRPNLTFSTLTVSNMSPEDSSIYLCSVIGGLETQYFGPGTRLLVL.